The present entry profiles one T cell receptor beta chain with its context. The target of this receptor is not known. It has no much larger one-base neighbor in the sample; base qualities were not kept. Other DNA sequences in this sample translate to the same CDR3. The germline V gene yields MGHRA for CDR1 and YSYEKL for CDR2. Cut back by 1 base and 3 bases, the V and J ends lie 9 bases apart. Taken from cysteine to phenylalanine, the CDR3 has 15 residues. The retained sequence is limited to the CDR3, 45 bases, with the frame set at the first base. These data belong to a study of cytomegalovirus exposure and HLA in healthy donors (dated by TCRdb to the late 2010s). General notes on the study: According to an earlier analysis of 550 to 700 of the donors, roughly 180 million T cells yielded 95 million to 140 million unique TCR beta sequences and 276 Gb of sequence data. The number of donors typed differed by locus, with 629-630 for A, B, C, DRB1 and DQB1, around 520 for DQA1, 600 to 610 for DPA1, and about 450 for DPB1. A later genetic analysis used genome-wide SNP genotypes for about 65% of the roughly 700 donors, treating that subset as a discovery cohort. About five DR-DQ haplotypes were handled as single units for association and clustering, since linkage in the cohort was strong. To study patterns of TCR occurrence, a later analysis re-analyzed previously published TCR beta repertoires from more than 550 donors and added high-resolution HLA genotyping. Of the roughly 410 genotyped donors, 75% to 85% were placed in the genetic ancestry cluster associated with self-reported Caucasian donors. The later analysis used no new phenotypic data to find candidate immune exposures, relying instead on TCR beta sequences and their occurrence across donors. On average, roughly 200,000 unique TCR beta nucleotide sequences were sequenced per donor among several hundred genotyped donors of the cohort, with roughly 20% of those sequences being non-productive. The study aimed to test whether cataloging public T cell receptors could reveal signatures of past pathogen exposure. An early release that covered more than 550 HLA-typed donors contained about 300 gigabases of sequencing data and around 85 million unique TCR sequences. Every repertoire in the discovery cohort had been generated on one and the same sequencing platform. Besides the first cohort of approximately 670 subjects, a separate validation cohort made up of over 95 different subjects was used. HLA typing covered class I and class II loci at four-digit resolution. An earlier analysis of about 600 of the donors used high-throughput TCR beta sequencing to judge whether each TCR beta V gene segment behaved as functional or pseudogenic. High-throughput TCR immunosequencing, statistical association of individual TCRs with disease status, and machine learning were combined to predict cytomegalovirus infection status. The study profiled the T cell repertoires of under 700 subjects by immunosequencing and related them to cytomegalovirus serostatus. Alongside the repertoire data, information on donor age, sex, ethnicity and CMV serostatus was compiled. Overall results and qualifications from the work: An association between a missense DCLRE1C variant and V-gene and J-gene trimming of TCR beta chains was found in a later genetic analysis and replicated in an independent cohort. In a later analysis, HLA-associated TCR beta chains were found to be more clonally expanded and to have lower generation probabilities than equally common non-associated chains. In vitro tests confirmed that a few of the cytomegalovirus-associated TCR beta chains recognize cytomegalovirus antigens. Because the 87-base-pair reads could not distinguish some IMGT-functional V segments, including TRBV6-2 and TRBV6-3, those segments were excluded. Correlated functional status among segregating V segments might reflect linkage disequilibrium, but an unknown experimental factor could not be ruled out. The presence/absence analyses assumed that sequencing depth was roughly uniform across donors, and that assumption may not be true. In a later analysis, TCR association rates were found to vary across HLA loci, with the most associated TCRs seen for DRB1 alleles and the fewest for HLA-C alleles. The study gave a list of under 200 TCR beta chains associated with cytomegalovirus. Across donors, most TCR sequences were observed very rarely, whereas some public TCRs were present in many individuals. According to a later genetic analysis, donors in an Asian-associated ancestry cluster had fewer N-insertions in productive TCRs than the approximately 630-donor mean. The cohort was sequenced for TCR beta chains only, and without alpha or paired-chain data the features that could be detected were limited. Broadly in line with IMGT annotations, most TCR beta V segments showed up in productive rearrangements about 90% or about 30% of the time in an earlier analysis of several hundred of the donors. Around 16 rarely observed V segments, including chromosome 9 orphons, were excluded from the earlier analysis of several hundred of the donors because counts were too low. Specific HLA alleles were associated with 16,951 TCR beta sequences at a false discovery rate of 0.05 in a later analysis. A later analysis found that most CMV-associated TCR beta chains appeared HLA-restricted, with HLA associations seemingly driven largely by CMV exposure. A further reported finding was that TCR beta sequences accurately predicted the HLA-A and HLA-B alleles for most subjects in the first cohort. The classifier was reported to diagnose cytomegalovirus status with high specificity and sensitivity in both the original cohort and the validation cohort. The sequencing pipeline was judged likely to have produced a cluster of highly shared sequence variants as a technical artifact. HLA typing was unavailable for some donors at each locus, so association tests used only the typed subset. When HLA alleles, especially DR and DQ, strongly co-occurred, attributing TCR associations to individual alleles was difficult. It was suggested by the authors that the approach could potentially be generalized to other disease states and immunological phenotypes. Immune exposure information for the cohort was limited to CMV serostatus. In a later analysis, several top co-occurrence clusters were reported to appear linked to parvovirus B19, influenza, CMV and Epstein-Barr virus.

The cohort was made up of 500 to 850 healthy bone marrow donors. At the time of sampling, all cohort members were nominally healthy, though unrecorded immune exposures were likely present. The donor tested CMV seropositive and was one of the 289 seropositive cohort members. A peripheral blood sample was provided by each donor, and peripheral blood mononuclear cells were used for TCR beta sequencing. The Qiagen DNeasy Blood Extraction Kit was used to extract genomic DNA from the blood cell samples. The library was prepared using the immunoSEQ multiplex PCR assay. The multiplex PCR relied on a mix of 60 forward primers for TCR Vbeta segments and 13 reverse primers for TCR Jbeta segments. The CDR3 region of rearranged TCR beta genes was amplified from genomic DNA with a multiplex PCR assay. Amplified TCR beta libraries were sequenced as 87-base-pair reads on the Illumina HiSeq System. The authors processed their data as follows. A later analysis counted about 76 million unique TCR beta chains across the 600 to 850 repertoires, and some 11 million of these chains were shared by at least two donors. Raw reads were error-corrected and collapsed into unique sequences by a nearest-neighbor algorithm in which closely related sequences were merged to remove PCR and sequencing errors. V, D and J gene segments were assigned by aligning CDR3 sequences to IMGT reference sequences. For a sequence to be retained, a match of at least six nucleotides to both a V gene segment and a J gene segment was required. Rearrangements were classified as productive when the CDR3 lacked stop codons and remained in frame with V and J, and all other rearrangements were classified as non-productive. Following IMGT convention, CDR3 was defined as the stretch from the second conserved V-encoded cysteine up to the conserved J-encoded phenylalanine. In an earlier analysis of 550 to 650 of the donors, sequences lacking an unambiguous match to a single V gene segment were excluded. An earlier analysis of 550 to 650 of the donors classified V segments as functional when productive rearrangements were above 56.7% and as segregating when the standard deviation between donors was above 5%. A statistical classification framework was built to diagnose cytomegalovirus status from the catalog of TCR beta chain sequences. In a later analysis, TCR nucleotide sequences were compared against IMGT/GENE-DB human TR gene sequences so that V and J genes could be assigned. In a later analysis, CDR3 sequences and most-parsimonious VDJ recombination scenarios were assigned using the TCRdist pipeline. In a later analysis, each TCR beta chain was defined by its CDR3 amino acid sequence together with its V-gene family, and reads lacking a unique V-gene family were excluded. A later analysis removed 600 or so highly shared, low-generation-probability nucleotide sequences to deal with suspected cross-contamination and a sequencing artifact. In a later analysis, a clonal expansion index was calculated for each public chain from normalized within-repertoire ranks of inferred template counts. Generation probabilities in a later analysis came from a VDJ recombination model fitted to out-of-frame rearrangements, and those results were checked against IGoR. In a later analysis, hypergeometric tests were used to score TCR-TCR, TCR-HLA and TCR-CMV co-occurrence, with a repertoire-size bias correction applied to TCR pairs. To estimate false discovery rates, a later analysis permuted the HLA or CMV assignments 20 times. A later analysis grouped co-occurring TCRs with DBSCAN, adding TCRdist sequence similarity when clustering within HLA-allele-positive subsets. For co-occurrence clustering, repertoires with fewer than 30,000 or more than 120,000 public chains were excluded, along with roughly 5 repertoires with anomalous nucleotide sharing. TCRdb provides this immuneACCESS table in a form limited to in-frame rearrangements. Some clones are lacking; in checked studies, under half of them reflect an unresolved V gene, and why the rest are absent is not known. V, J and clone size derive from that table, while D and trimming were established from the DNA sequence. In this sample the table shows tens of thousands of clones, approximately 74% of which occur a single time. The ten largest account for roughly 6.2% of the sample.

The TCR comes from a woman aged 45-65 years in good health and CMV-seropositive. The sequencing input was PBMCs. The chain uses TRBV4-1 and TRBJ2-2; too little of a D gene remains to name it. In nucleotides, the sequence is TGCGCCAGCAGCCAAGGGGCATCGGACACCGGGGAGCTGTTTTTT. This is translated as CASSQGASDTGELFF.